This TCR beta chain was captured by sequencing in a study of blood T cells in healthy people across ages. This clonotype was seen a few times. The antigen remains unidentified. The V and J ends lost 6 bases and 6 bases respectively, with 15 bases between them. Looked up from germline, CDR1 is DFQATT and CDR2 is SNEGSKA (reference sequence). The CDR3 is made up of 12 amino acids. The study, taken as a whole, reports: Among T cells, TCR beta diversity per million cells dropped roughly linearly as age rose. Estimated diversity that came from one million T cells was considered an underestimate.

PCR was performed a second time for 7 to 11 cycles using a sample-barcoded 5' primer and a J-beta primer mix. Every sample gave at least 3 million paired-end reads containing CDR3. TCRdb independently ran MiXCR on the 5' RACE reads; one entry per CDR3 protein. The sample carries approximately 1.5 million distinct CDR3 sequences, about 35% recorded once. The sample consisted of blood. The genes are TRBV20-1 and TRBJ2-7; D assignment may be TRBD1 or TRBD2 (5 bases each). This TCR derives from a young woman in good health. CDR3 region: CSAKRDPPEQYF. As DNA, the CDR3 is TGCAGTGCAAAAAGGGACCCTCCCGAGCAGTACTTC.